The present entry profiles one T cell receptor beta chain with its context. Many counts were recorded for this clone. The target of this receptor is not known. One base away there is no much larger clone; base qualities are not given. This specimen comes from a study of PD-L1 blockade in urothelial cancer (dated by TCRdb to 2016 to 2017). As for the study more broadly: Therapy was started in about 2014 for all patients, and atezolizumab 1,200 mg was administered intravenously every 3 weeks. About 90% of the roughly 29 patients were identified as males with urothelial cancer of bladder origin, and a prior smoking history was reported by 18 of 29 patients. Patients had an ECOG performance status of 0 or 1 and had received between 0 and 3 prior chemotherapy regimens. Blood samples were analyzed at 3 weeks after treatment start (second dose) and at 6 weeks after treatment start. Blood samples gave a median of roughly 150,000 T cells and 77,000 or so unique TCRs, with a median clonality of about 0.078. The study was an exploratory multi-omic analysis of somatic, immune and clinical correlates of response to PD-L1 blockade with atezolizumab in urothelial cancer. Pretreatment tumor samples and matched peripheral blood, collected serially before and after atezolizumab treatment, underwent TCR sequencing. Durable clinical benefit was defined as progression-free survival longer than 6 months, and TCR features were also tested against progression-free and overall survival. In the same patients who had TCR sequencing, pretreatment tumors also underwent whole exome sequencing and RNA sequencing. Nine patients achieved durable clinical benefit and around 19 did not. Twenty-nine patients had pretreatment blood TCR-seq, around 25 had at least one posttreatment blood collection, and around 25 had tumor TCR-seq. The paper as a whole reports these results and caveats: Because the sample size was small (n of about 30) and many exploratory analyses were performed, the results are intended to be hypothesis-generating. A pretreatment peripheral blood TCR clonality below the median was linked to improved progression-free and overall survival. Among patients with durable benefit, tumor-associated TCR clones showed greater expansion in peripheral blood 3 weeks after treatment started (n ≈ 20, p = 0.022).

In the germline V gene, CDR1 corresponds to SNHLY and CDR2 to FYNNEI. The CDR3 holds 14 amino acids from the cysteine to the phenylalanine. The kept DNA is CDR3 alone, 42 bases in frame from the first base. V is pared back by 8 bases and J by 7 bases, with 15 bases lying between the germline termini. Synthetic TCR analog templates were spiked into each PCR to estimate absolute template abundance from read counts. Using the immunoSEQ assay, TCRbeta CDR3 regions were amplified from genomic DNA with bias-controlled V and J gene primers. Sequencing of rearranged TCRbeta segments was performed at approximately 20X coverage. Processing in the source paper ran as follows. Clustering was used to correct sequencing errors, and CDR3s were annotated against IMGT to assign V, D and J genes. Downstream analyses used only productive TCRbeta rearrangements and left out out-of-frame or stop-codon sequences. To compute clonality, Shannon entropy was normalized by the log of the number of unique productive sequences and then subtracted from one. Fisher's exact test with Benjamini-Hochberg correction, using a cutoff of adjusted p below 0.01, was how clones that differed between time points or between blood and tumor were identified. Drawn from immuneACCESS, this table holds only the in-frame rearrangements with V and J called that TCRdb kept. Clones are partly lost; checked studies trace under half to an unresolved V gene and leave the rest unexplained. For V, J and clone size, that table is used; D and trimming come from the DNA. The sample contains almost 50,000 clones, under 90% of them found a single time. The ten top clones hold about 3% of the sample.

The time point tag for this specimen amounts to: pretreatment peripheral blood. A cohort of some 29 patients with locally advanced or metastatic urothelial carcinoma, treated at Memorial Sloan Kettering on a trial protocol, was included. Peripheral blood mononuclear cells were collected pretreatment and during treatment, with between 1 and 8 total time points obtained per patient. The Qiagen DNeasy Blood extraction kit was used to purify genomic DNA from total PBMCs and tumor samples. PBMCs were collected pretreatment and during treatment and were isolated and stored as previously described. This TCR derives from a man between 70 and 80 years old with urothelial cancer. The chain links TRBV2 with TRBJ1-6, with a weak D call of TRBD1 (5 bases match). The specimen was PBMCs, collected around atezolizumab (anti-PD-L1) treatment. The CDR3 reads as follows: CASRPGRANSPLHF. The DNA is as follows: TGTGCCAGCCGGCCCGGCAGGGCGAATTCACCCCTCCACTTT.